This T cell receptor (beta chain) is drawn from a study of regulatory T cells in long-lasting Graves disease. This clonotype was recorded a few times. The antigen is unknown. An end of the junction does not agree with germline; a read error may underlie this. iRepertoire HTBI primers and Arm-PCR of CDR3 regions built TCR beta libraries. TCRdb fed the multiplex PCR reads into MiXCR, producing one record per CDR3 protein. The table shows some 340,000 distinct CDR3 sequences, with roughly 24% occurring only once. The time point: persistent/refractory GD, antithyroid drugs over 5 years with positive TRAb. The TCR library used RNA extracted from PBMCs. The germline V gene has CDR1 SGHRS and CDR2 YFSETQ. The CDR3 has 15 amino acids. General study findings and limits: Sample size, which was small, may have reduced accuracy.

The clonotype was recovered from a woman aged 40 to 55 with Graves disease. The V gene is TRBV5-1, the J gene TRBJ2-7; 10 nucleotides match TRBD2. This specimen was peripheral blood mononuclear cells (PBMCs), taken when the disease was refractory, from a patient treated with antithyroid drugs. The CDR3 coding sequence is TGTGCCAGCAGCTTAGTCGCTAGCGGGAGTGGTGAGCAGTACTTC. Translating it yields CASSLVASGSGEQYF.